This T cell receptor (beta chain) stems from a study of human T cells and chemical hapten exposure. Overall study findings and caveats: Expanded TCRs clustered into significantly more large CDR3 similarity groups than controls, the analysis revealed. Positive correlation was observed between PT1 expanded TCR counts and patch test score. Among TCRs, those above 1 in 1000 frequency were unaffected by DPC sensitization.

TCRdb re-called the RACE reads with MiXCR, one entry per CDR3 protein. This sample carries about 380,000 distinct CDR3 sequences, 6% to 7% of them seen once, and the ten largest clones take around 6%. The time point here: patch test 2, 6 weeks after DPC sensitization. Treatment described: therapeutic diphenylcyclopropenone sensitization with weekly scalp DPC. The total RNA was obtained from whole blood that was not fractionated. This clonotype was seen ten or more times. Its antigen is currently unknown. Trimming removed 8 bases at V and 3 bases at J, with 10 bases between. The V gene's germline CDR1 is SQVTM and CDR2 ANQGSEA. CDR3 length: 12 amino acids.

The chain couples TRBV29-1 to TRBJ2-2; D unclear. The sequence derives from a woman between 18 and 29 years old with alopecia areata. Some clones in this sample may be carry-over from other donors' samples. The sequences come from whole blood, collected in connection with sensitization to the hapten diphenylcyclopropenone (DPC). The CDR3 loop is CSSKLDTGELFF. The CDR3 DNA is TGCAGCTCGAAACTGGACACCGGGGAGCTGTTTTTT.